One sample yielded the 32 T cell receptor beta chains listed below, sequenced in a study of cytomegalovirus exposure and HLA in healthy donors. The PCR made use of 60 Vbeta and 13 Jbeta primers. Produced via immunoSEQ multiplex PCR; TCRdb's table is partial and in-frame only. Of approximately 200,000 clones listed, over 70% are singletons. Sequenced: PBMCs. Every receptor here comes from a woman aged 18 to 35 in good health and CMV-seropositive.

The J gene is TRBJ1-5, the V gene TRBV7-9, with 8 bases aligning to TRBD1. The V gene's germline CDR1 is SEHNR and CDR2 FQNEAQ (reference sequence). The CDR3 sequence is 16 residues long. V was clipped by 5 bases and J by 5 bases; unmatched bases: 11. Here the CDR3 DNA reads TGTGCCAGCAGCCCCCTAGGACAGGGAAAGGATCAGCCCCAGCATTTT. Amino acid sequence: CASSPLGQGKDQPQHF.

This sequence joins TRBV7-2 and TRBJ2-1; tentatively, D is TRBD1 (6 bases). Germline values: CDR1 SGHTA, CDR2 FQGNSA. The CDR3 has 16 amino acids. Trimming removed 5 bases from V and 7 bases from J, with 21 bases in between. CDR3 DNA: TGTGCCAGCAGCGTTGCCGGGACATGGGGGAGAAATGAGCAGTTCTTC. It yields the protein CASSVAGTWGRNEQFF.

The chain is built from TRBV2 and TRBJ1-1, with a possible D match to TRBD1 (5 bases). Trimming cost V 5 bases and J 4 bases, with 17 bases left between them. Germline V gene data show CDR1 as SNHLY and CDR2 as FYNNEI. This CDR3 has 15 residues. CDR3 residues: CASSSQGTESTEAFF. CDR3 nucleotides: TGTGCCAGCAGTTCTCAGGGTACTGAATCCACTGAAGCTTTCTTT.

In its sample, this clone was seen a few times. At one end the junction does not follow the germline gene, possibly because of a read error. CDR3 bases: TGCGCCAGCTGGAAGGAGGGGAACTCTGAAGCTTTCTTT. Translating gives CASWKEGNSEAFF. The chain has TRBV5-1 and TRBJ1-1, with a possible D match to TRBD1 (5 bases). CDR1 is SGHRS, CDR2 YFSETQ, per germline. The CDR3 has 13 amino acids.

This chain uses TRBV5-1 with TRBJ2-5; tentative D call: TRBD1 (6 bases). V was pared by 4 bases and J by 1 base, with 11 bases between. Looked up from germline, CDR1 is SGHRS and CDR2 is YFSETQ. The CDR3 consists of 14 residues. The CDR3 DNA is TGCGCCAGCAGCCCCCGACAGGTCCAAGAGACCCAGTACTTC. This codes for CASSPRQVQETQYF.

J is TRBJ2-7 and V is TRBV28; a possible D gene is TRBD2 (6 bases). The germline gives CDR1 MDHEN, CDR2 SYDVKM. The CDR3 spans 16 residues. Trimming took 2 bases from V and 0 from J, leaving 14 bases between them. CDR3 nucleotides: TGTGCCAGCAGTTTAAGTGGGGGGAGAGCCTCCTACGAGCAGTACTTC. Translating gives CASSLSGGRASYEQYF. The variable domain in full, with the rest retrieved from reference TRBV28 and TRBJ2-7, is DVKVTQSSRYLVKRTGEKVFLECVQDMDHENMFWYRQDPGLGLRLIYFSYDVKMKEKGDIPEGYSVSREKKERFSLILESASTNQTSMYLCASSLSGGRASYEQYFGPGTRLTVT.

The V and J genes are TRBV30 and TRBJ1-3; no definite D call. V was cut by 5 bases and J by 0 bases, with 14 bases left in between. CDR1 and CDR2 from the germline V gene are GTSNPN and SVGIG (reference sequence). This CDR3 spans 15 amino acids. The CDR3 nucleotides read TGTGCCTGGGACGACTACGGGGTCTCTGGAAACACCATATATTTT. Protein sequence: CAWDDYGVSGNTIYF.

The CDR3 sequence: CAWSTGDASHSPLHF. The CDR3 coding sequence is TGTGCCTGGAGTACAGGGGACGCATCGCATTCACCCCTCCACTTT. This chain connects TRBV30 to TRBJ1-6, with TRBD1 matching over 7 bases. Trimming cost V 2 bases and J 8 bases; bases outside gene matches: 9. CDR1 GTSNPN and CDR2 SVGIG come from the germline V gene (reference sequence). The CDR3 consists of 15 residues.

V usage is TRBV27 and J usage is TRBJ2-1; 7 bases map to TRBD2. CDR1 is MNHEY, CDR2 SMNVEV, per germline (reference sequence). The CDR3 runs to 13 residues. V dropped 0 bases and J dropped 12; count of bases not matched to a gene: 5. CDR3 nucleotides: TGTGCCAGCAGTTTATCGGGGGGGTTTGGGCAGTTCTTC. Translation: CASSLSGGFGQFF.

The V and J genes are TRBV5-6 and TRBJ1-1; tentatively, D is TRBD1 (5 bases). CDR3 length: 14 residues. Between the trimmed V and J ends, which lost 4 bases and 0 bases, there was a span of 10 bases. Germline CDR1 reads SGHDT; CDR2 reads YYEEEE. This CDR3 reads CASSLRGMNTEAFF. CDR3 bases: TGTGCCAGCAGCCTCCGGGGGATGAACACTGAAGCTTTCTTT. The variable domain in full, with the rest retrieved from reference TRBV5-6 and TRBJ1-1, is DAGVTQSPTHLIKTRGQQVTLRCSPKSGHDTVSWYQQALGQGPQFIFQYYEEEERQRGNFPDRFSGHQFPNYSSELNVNALLLGDSALYLCASSLRGMNTEAFFGQGTRLTVV.

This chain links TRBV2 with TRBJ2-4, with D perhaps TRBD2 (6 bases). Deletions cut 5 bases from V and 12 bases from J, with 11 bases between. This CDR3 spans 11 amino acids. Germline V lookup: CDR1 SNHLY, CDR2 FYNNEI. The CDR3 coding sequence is TGTGCCAGCAGTTTTACGGGAGCTCAGTACTTC. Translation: CASSFTGAQYF. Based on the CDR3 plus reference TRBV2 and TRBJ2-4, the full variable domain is EPEVTQTPSHQVTQMGQEVILRCVPISNHLYFYWYRQILGQKVEFLVSFYNNEISEKSEIFDDQFSVERPDGSNFTLKIRSTKLEDSAMYFCASSFTGAQYFGAGTRLSVL.

CDR3 region: CASSASSGGATGELFF. The CDR3 coding sequence is TGTGCCAGCAGTGCCTCTAGCGGGGGGGCCACCGGGGAGCTGTTTTTT. The V and J genes are TRBV6-4 and TRBJ2-2, with 12 nucleotides matching TRBD2. Germline V gene data show CDR1 as MRHNA and CDR2 as SNTAGT. This CDR3 is 16 amino acids long. V shed 4 bases, J shed 4 bases, and the junction held 4 bases outside the gene matches.

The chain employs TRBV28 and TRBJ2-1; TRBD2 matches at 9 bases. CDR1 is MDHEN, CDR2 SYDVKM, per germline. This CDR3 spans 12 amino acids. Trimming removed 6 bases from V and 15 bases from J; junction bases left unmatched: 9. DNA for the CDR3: TGTGCCAGCAGCTCACCGGGACTAGCCCTGTTCTTC. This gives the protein CASSSPGLALFF.

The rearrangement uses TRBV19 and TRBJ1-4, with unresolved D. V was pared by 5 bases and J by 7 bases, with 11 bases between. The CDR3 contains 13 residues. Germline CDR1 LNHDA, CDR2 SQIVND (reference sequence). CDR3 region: CASSPVPGEKLFF. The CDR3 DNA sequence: TGTGCCAGTAGTCCCGTACCGGGTGAAAAACTGTTTTTT.

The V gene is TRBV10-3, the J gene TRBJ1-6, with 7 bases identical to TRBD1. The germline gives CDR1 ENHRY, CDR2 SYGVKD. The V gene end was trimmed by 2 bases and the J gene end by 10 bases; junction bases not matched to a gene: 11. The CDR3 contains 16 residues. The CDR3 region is CAISERGQAGGSPLHF. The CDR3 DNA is TGTGCCATCAGTGAGAGAGGACAGGCGGGCGGGTCACCCCTCCACTTT.

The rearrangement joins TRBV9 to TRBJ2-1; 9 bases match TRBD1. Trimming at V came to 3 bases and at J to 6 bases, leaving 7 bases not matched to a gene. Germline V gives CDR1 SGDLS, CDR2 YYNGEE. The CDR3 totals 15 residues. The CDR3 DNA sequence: TGTGCCAGCAGCGCTTGGGAGACAGGGGGCAATGAGCAGTTCTTC. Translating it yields CASSAWETGGNEQFF.

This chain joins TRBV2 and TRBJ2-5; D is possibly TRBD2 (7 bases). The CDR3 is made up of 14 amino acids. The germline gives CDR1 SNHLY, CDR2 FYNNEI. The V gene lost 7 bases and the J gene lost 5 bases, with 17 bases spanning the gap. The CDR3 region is CASTEGPGGETQYF. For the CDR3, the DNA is TGTGCCAGCACCGAAGGGCCGGGGGGCGAGACCCAGTACTTC.

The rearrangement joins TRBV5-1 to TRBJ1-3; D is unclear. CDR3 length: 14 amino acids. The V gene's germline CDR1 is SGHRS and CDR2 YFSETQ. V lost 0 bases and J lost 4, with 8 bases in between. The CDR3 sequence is CASSLAGEGNTIYF. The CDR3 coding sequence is TGCGCCAGCAGCTTGGCCGGGGAAGGAAACACCATATATTTT.

CDR3 bases: TGTGCCAGCAGCCCAGGACAGGGCGGGGGTAGCGGAACCCAGCATTTT. This codes for CASSPGQGGGSGTQHF. The chain couples TRBV7-9 to TRBJ1-5, with 8 bases identical to TRBD1. The CDR3 covers 16 residues. J lost 11 bases, V lost 5 bases, and 17 bases had no gene match. The germline CDR1 and CDR2 sequences are SEHNR and FQNEAQ (reference sequence).

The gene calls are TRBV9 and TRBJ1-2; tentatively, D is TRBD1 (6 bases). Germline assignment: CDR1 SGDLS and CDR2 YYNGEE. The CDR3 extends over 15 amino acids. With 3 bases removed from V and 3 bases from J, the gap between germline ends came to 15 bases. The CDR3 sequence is CASSDNRAPDYGYTF. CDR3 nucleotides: TGTGCCAGCAGCGACAACAGGGCCCCGGACTATGGCTACACCTTC. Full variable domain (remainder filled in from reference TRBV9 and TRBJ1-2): DSGVTQTPKHLITATGQRVTLRCSPRSGDLSVYWYQQSLDQGLQFLIQYYNGEERAKGNILERFSAQQFPDLHSELNLSSLELGDSALYFCASSDNRAPDYGYTFGSGTRLTVV.

The DNA for the CDR3 is TGTGCCAGCACCAAAGCCGGCCGGAGGGTTTACAATGAGCAGTTCTTC. It translates to CASTKAGRRVYNEQFF. V is TRBV11-3 and J is TRBJ2-1; the D gene is possibly TRBD2 (6 bases). V was cut by 7 bases and J by 4 bases, with 20 bases left in between. CDR1 and CDR2 from the germline V gene are SGHNT and YENEEA. This CDR3 is built from 16 residues.

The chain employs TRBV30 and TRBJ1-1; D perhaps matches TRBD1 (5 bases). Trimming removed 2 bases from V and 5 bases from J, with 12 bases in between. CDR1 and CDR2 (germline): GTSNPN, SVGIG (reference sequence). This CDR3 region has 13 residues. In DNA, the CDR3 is TGTGCCTGGAGTCAGGACATGAGGACTGAAGCTTTCTTT. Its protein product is CAWSQDMRTEAFF.

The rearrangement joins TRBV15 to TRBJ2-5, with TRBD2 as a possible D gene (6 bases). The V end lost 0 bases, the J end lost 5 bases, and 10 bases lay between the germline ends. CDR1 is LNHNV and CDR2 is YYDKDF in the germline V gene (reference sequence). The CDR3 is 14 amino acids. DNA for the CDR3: TGTGCCACCAGCAGAGATATGGCGGGGGAGACCCAGTACTTC. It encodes CATSRDMAGETQYF.

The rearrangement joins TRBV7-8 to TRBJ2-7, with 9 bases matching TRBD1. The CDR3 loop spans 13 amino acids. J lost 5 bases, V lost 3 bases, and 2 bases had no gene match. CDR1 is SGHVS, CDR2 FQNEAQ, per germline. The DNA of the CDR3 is TGTGCCAGCAGCTTGGACAGGGGCCACGAGCAGTACGTC. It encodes CASSLDRGHEQYV.

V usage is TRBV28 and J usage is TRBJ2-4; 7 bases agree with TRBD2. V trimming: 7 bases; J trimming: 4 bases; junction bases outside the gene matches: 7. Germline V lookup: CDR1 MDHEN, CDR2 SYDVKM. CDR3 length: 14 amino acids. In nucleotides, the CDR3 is TGTGCCAGCATTCCTCCTAGCGGAAAAAACATTCAGTACTTC. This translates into CASIPPSGKNIQYF.

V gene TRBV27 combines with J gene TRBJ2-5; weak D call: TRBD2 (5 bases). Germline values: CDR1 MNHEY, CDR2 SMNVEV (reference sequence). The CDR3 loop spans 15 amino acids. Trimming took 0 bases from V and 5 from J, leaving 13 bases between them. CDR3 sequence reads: CASSLSGIGGETQYF. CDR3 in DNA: TGTGCCAGCAGTTTATCGGGCATCGGCGGGGAGACCCAGTACTTC.

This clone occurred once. CDR3 amino acids: CASRASGDEHGYTF. In DNA, the CDR3 is TGTGCCAGCAGGGCCAGCGGGGATGAGCATGGCTACACCTTC. The rearrangement joins TRBV6-1 to TRBJ1-2; D is undetermined. CDR1 and CDR2 from the germline V gene are MNHNS and SASEGT. Trimming left V 6 bases short and J 6 bases short, with 17 bases between. This CDR3 is 14 amino acids long.

The CDR3 bases are TGTGCCAGTACAGTGGGGGGGGGCACAGATACGCAGTATTTT. Amino acid sequence: CASTVGGGTDTQYF. The rearrangement joins TRBV19 to TRBJ2-3, with 7 bases fitting TRBD2. This CDR3 has 14 amino acids. Per germline, CDR1 LNHDA and CDR2 SQIVND (reference sequence). Trimming removed 7 bases from V and 1 base from J; junction bases left unmatched: 5.

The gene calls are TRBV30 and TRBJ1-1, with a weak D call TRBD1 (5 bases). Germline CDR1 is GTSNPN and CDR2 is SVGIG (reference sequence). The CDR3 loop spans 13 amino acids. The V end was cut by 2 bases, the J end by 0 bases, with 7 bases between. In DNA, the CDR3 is TGTGCCTGGAGTAAGGGGCTGAACACTGAAGCTTTCTTT. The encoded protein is CAWSKGLNTEAFF.

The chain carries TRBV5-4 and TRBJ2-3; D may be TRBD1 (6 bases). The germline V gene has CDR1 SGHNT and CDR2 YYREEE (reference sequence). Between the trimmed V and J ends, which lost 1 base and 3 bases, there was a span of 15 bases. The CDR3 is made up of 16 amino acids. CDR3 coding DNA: TGTGCCAGCAGCTTGTTGGGGACACCGCCAACAGATACGCAGTATTTT. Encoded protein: CASSLLGTPPTDTQYF.

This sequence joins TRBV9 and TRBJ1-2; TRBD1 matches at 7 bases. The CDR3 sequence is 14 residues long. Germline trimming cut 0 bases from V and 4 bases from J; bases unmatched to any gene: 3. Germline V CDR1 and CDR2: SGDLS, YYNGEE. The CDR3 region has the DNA TGTGCCAGCAGCGTAGTGGGACAGTCCTATGGCTACACCTTC. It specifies CASSVVGQSYGYTF.

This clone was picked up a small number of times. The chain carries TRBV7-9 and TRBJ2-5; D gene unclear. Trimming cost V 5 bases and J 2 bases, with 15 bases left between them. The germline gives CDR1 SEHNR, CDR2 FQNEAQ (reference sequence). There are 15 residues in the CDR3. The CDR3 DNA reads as TGTGCCAGCAGCCCCCTCGTGACTCAACAAGAGACCCAGTACTTC. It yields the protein CASSPLVTQQETQYF.